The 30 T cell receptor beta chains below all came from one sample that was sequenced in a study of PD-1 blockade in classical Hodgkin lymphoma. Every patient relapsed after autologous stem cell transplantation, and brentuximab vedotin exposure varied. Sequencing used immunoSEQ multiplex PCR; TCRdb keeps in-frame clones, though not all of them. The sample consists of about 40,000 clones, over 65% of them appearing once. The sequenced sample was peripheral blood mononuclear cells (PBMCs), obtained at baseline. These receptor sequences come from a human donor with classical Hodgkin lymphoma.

Written as DNA, the CDR3 is TGTGCCAGCAGTTTCCGTGGGGGGGCATTTACCGAAGGCTACACCTTC. Its protein product is CASSFRGGAFTEGYTF. This chain uses TRBV6-5 with TRBJ1-2, with a weak D call TRBD1 (6 bases). The CDR3 has 16 residues. V was shortened by 4 bases and J by 8 bases, with 23 bases between the two germline ends. From germline, CDR1 is MNHEY and CDR2 SVGAGI.

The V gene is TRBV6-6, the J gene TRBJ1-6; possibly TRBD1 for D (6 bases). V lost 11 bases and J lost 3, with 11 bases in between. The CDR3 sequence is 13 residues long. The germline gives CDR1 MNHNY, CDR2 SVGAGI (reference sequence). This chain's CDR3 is CAGGRGYNSPLHF. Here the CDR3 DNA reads TGTGCCGGGGGCAGGGGCTATAATTCACCCCTCCACTTT.

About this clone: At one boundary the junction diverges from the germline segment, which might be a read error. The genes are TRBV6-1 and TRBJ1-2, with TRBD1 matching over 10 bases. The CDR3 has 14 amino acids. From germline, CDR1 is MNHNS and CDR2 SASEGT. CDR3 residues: CASSEWDRGYGHTF. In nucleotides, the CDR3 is TGTGCCAGCAGTGAATGGGACAGGGGCTATGGCCACACCTTC.

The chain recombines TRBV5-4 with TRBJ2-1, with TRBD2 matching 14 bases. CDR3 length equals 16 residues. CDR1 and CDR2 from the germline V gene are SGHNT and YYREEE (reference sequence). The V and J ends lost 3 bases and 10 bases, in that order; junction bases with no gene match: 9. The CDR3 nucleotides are TGTGCCAGCAGCTCCGGGACTAGCGGGAGTTCAGGCGAGCAGTTCTTC. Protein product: CASSSGTSGSSGEQFF. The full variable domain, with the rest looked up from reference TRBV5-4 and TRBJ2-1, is ETGVTQSPTHLIKTRGQQVTLRCSSQSGHNTVSWYQQALGQGPQFIFQYYREEENGRGNFPPRFSGLQFPNYSSELNVNALELDDSALYLCASSSGTSGSSGEQFFGPGTRLTVL.

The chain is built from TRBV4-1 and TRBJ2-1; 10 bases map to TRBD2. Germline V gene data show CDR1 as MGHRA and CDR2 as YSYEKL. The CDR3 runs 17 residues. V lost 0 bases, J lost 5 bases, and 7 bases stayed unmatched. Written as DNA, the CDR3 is TGCGCCAGCAGCCAAGAGATAGGGCTAGCGGGAGACAATGAGCAGTTCTTC. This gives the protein CASSQEIGLAGDNEQFF.

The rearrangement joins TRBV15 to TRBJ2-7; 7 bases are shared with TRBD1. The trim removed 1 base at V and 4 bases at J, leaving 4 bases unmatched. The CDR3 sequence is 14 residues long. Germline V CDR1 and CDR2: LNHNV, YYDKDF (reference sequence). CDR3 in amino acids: CATSRGGQLYEQYF. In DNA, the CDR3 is TGTGCCACCAGCAGAGGGGGACAGCTATACGAGCAGTACTTC.

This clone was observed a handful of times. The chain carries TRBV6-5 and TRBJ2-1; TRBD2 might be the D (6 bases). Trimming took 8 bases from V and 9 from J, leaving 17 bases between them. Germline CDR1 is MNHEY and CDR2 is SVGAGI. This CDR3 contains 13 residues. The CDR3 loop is CASLSLGGREQFF. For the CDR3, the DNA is TGTGCCAGCCTAAGCTTGGGGGGACGTGAGCAGTTCTTC.

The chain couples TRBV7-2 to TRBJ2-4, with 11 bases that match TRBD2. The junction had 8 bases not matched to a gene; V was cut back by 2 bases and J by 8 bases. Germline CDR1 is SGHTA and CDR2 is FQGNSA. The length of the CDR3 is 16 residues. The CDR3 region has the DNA TGTGCCAGCAGCTTAAGCCTAGCGGGAGGTCTGGACATTCAGTACTTC. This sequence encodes CASSLSLAGGLDIQYF.

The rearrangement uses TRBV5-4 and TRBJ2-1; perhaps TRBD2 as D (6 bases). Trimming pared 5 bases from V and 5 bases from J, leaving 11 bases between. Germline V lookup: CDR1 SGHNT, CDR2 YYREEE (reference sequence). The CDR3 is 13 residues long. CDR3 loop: CASRSGLDNEQFF. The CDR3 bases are TGTGCCAGCAGGTCGGGACTCGACAATGAGCAGTTCTTC.

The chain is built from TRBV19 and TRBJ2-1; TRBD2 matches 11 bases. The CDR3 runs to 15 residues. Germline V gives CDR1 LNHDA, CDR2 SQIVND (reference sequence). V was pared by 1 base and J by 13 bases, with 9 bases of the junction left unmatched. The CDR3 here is CASSIGPSGGYGQFF. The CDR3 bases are TGTGCCAGTAGTATAGGGCCTAGCGGGGGGTACGGACAGTTCTTC.

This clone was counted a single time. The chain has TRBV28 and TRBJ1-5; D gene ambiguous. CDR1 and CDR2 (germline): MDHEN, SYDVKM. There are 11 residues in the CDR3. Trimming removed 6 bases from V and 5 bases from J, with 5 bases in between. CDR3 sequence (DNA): TGTGCCAGCAGCCGTCATCAGCCCCAGCATTTT. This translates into CASSRHQPQHF.

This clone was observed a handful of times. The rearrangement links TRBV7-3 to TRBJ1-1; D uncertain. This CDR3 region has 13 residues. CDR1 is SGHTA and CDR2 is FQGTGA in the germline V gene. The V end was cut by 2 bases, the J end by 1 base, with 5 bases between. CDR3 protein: CASSLARNTEAFF. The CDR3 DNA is TGTGCCAGCAGCTTAGCTCGGAACACTGAAGCTTTCTTT.

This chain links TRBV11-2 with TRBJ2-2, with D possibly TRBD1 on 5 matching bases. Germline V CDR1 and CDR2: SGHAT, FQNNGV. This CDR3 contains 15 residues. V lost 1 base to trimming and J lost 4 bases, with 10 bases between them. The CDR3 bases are TGTGCCAGCAGCTTAGGCCTCAGGGCCACCGGGGAGCTGTTTTTT. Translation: CASSLGLRATGELFF.

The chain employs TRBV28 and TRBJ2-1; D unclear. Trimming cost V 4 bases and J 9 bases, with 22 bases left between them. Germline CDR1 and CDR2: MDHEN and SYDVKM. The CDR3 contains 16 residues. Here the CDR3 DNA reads TGTGCCAGCAGTTCGATAACTATGGTCTTATGGATTGAGCAGTTCTTC. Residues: CASSSITMVLWIEQFF. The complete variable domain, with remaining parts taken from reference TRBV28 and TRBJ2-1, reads DVKVTQSSRYLVKRTGEKVFLECVQDMDHENMFWYRQDPGLGLRLIYFSYDVKMKEKGDIPEGYSVSREKKERFSLILESASTNQTSMYLCASSSITMVLWIEQFFGPGTRLTVL.

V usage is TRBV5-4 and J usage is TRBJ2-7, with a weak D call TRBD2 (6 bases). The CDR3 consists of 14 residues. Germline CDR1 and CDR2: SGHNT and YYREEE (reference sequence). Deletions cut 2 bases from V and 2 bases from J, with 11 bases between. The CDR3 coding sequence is TGTGCCAGCAGCTTCTCCGGGAGCCCCTACGAGCAGTACTTC. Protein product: CASSFSGSPYEQYF.

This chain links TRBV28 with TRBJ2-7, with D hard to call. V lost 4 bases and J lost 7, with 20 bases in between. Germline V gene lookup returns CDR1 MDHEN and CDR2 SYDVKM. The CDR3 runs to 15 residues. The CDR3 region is CASSSPLENLGEQYF. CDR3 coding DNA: TGTGCCAGCAGTTCTCCTCTGGAAAATCTGGGGGAGCAGTACTTC.

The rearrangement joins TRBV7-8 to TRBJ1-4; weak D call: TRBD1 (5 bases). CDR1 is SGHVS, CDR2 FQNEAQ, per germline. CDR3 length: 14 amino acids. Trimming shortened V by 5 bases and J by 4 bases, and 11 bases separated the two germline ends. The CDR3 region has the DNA TGTGCCAGCAGCCGACGGGGGGATAATGAAAAACTGTTTTTT. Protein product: CASSRRGDNEKLFF.

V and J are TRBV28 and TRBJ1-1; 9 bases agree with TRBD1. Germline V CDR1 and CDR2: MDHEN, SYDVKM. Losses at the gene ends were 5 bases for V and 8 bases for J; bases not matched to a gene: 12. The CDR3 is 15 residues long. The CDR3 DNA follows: TGTGCCAGCAGTGAGTACAGGGGGCGATCCCGCGAAGCTTTCTTT. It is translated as CASSEYRGRSREAFF.

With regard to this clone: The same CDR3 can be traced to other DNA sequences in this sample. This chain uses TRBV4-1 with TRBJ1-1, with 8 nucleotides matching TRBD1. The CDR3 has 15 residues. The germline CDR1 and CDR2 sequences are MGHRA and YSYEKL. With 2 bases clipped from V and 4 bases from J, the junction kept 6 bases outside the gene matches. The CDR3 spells CASSQTGQGATEAFF. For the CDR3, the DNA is TGCGCCAGCAGCCAAACAGGACAGGGTGCCACTGAAGCTTTCTTT.

CDR3 protein: CATQGDLAEAFF. The DNA of the CDR3 is TGTGCCACCCAGGGAGATCTAGCTGAAGCTTTCTTT. This rearrangement joins TRBV19 to TRBJ1-1; D is possibly TRBD1 (5 bases). The germline gives CDR1 LNHDA, CDR2 SQIVND (reference sequence). The germline V and J ends were trimmed by 10 bases and 6 bases, with 15 bases remaining between them. The CDR3 consists of 12 residues.

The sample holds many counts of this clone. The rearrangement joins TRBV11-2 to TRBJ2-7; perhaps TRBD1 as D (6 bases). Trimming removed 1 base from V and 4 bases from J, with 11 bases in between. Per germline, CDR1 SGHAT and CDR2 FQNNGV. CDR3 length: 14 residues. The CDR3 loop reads CASSLGPQGYEQYF. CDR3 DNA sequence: TGTGCCAGCAGCTTAGGTCCCCAGGGGTACGAGCAGTACTTC.

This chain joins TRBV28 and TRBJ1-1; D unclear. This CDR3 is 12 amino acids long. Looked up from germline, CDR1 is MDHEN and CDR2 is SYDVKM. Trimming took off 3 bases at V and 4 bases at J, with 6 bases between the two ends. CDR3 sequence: CASSFQLTEAFF. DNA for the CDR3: TGTGCCAGCAGTTTTCAGCTCACTGAAGCTTTCTTT.

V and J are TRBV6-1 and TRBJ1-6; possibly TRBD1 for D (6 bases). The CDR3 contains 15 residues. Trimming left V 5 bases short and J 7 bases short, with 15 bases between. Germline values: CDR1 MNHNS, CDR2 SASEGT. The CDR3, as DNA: TGTGCCAGCAGTATCCGACAGGACTTGAATTCACCCCTCCACTTT. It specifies CASSIRQDLNSPLHF.

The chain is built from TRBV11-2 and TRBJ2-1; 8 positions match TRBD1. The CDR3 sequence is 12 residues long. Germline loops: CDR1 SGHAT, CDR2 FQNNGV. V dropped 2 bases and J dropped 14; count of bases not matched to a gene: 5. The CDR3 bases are TGTGCCAGCAGCTTACCGGACAGGGAAGAGTTCTTC. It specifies CASSLPDREEFF.

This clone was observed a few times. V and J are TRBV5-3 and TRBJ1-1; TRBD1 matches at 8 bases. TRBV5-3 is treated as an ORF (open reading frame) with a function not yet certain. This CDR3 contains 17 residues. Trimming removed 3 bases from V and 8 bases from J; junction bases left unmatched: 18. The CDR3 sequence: CARSSRAGQGARGEAFF. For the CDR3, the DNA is TGTGCCAGAAGCTCCCGGGCGGGTCAGGGGGCGCGGGGGGAAGCTTTCTTT.

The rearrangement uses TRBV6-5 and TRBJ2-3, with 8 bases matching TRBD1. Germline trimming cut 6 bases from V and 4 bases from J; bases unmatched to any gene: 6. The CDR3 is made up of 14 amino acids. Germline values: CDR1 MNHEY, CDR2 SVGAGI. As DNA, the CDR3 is TGTGCCAGCAGCAGGGGGCTGGGTGCAGATACGCAGTATTTT. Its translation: CASSRGLGADTQYF.

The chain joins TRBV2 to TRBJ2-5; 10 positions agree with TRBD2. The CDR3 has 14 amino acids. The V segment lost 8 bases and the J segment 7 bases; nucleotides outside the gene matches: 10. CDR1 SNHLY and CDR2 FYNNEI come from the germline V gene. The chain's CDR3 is CASCRGLAAGTQYF. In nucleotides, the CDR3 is TGTGCCAGCTGCCGCGGACTAGCGGCGGGGACCCAGTACTTC.

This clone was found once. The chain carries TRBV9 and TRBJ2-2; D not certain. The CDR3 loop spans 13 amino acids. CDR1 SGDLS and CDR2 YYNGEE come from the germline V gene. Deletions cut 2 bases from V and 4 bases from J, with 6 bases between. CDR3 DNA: TGTGCCAGCAGCGTGGTAGTCACCGGGGAGCTGTTTTTT. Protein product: CASSVVVTGELFF.

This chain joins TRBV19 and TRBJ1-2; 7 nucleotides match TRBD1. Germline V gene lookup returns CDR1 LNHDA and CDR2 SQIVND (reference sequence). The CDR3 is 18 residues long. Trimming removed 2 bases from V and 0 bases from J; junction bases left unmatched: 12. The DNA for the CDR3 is TGTGCCAGTAGTATATATATAAGGACAGGCGAATCTAACTATGGCTACACCTTC. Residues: CASSIYIRTGESNYGYTF.

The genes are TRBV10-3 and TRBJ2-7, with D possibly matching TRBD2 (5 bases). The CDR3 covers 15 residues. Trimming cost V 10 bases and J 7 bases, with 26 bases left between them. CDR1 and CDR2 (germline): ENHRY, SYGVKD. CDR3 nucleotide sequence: TGTGCCAGCGGAGTCTCCCTGGGTGGGCGGGTTGAGCAGTACTTC. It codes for CASGVSLGGRVEQYF.